Each of the 30 T cell receptor beta chains below was sequenced from the same sample in a study of T cells in Graves' hyperthyroidism and ophthalmopathy. Amplification of TCR beta CDR3 regions was performed using RNA transcripts as template. Researchers ran a first-round RT-PCR on the TCR CDR3 using the HTBI primer set. MiXCR, applied by TCRdb to the multiplex PCR reads, yields one record per CDR3 protein. In the table there are about 640,000 distinct CDR3 sequences, about 15% of which are singletons. The sequencing input was blood. The receptors derive from a woman between 45 and 65 years old with Graves' ophthalmopathy.

This clonotype has only a few counts. The chain combines TRBV19 with TRBJ2-1; 8 positions agree with TRBD1. The length of the CDR3 is 14 residues. The germline CDR1 and CDR2 sequences are LNHDA and SQIVND (reference sequence). V shed 7 bases, J shed 10 bases, and the junction held 12 bases outside the gene matches. CDR3 DNA: TGTGCCAGTACCATCAGGGCAGGGGGCCGGGAGCAGTTCTTC. This sequence encodes CASTIRAGGREQFF.

This clonotype was counted between two and nine times. The chain recombines TRBV20-1 with TRBJ2-7; 8 nucleotides line up with TRBD2. V dropped 5 bases and J dropped 7; count of bases not matched to a gene: 10. This CDR3 has 13 amino acids. Looked up from germline, CDR1 is DFQATT and CDR2 is SNEGSKA (reference sequence). In DNA form, the CDR3 reads TGCAGTGCTCTCCTTTCCCCGGGGGGGGAGCAGTACTTC. Encoded protein: CSALLSPGGEQYF.

A few counts support this clonotype. The chain combines TRBV12-3 or TRBV12-4 with TRBJ2-7; the D is unclear. CDR3 length equals 15 residues. Deletions cut 3 bases from V and 0 bases from J, with 12 bases between. This CDR3 reads CASSLRQVRSYEQYF. The CDR3 DNA follows: TGTGCCAGCAGTTTGAGGCAGGTCCGCTCCTACGAGCAGTACTTC.

There are a few counts of this clonotype. The rearrangement uses TRBV6-5 and TRBJ2-1; D gene unclear. Germline CDR1 and CDR2: MNHEY and SVGAGI. V lost 0 bases and J lost 0, with 18 bases in between. The CDR3 runs to 19 residues. The CDR3, as DNA: TGTGCCAGCAGTTACTCGGCGGTTCCAACCAAAAGCTCCTACAATGAGCAGTTCTTC. Residues: CASSYSAVPTKSSYNEQFF.

This clonotype was detected many times. J is TRBJ2-7 and V is TRBV7-9; D gene uncertain. The germline gives CDR1 SEHNR, CDR2 FQNEAQ (reference sequence). Trimming left V 5 bases short and J 4 bases short, with 15 bases between. The CDR3 loop spans 14 amino acids. Here the CDR3 DNA reads TGTGCCAGCAGCAAGGCAGGTGTGATATACGAGCAGTACTTC. Residues: CASSKAGVIYEQYF.

V usage is TRBV11-3 and J usage is TRBJ2-5; TRBD2 agrees at 13 bases. Germline trimming cut 7 bases from V and 4 bases from J; bases unmatched to any gene: 3. This CDR3 comprises 14 residues. CDR1 and CDR2 (germline): SGHNT, YENEEA. The CDR3 reads CASTGTSGTETQYF. The CDR3, as DNA: TGTGCCAGCACCGGGACTAGCGGGACAGAGACCCAGTACTTC. Variable domain in full (rest from reference TRBV11-3 and TRBJ2-5): EAGVVQSPRYKIIEKKQPVAFWCNPISGHNTLYWYLQNLGQGPELLIRYENEEAVDDSQLPKDRFSAERLKGVDSTLKIQPAELGDSAVYLCASTGTSGTETQYFGPGTRLLVL.

This clonotype appeared many times. This chain uses TRBV7-2 with TRBJ2-7, with D unclear. This CDR3 region has 13 residues. Trimming pared 1 base from V and 6 bases from J, leaving 10 bases between. CDR1 is SGHTA, CDR2 FQGNSA, per germline. The DNA for the CDR3 is TGTGCCAGCAGCTTAGTACGCGAGTCCGAGCAGTACTTC. Amino acid sequence: CASSLVRESEQYF.

This clonotype has a count of ten or more. This sequence joins TRBV20-1 and TRBJ2-5; the match to TRBD2 covers 9 bases. The CDR3 is 16 residues long. CDR1 is DFQATT, CDR2 SNEGSKA, per germline (reference sequence). V gave up 6 bases and J gave up 5 bases; unmatched junction bases: 16. The CDR3 protein is CSAIAGVMGRRETQYF. CDR3 DNA: TGCAGTGCGATAGCGGGAGTGATGGGGCGGAGGGAGACCCAGTACTTC.

This clonotype was seen many times. The CDR3 is CAISDKTGLIYEQYF. CDR3 DNA: TGTGCCATCAGTGACAAGACAGGGCTGATCTACGAGCAGTACTTC. V is TRBV10-3 and J is TRBJ2-7; 7 bases are shared with TRBD1. From germline, CDR1 is ENHRY and CDR2 SYGVKD. Germline trimming cut 3 bases from V and 3 bases from J; bases unmatched to any gene: 8. The length of the CDR3 is 15 residues.

This clonotype was seen a few times. DNA of the CDR3: TGTGCCAGCAGCGCTTCTGACAGGGGGTTAGAGACCCAGTACTTC. It codes for CASSASDRGLETQYF. The V call is TRBV7-9, the J call TRBJ2-5; 9 positions agree with TRBD1. CDR1 SEHNR and CDR2 FQNEAQ come from the germline V gene (reference sequence). After removal of 5 bases from V and 4 bases from J, the junction contained 8 bases not matched to a gene. The CDR3 has 15 residues.

The chain recombines TRBV6-1 with TRBJ2-7, with TRBD2 matching 9 bases. This CDR3 comprises 13 residues. Germline V lookup: CDR1 MNHNS, CDR2 SASEGT. V trimming: 6 bases; J trimming: 4 bases; junction bases outside the gene matches: 4. The CDR3 protein is CASSVAGVYEQYF. CDR3 nucleotide sequence: TGTGCCAGCAGCGTAGCGGGAGTATACGAGCAGTACTTC.

V gene TRBV30 combines with J gene TRBJ2-3; TRBD1 aligns across 7 bases. The germline V gene has CDR1 GTSNPN and CDR2 SVGIG (reference sequence). V dropped 1 base and J dropped 2; count of bases not matched to a gene: 12. The CDR3 length is 17 residues. For the CDR3, the DNA is TGTGCCTGGAGTGGCCCAGAGACAGGGCGCCTCACAGATACGCAGTATTTT. Translated: CAWSGPETGRLTDTQYF.

The rearrangement uses TRBV28 and TRBJ2-2; D perhaps matches TRBD1 (6 bases). V gave up 2 bases and J gave up 6 bases, with 10 bases separating them. CDR1 is MDHEN, CDR2 SYDVKM, per germline. The CDR3 spans 14 residues. The CDR3 coding sequence is TGTGCCAGCAGTTTAAGGGGGTCGGCCGGGGAGCTGTTTTTT. Protein product: CASSLRGSAGELFF.

The chain links TRBV4-2 to TRBJ2-2, with D hard to call. The germline gives CDR1 LGHNA, CDR2 YNFKEQ. V lost 0 bases and J lost 1, with 9 bases in between. This CDR3 contains 16 residues. The CDR3 protein is CASSQELLQNTGELFF. The CDR3 DNA reads as TGTGCCAGCAGCCAAGAACTCCTTCAGAACACCGGGGAGCTGTTTTTT.

This clonotype was recorded many times. V and J are TRBV18 and TRBJ1-2; D is perhaps TRBD1 (6 bases). CDR3 length: 13 residues. Germline CDR1 KGHSH, CDR2 LQKENI. The ends were cut back, 3 bases at V and 5 bases at J, with 10 bases in the middle. CDR3: CASSPRDNYGYTF. For the CDR3, the DNA is TGTGCCAGCTCACCCCGGGACAATTATGGCTACACCTTC.

This clonotype occurred a few times. V and J are TRBV20-1 and TRBJ2-2; D is undetermined. The CDR3 runs to 15 residues. Germline V gene data show CDR1 as DFQATT and CDR2 as SNEGSKA (reference sequence). V gave up 3 bases and J gave up 2 bases, with 13 bases separating them. The DNA of the CDR3 is TGCAGTGCTAGCTCTCTCAAGGGAAACACCGGGGAGCTGTTTTTT. Its protein product is CSASSLKGNTGELFF.

The V and J genes are TRBV6-1 and TRBJ2-1, with D possibly TRBD2 on 6 matching bases. CDR1 MNHNS and CDR2 SASEGT come from the germline V gene. Between the trimmed V and J ends, which lost 2 bases and 11 bases, there was a span of 13 bases. This CDR3 is built from 13 residues. The CDR3 is CASSESSGAQQFF. CDR3 nucleotides: TGTGCCAGCAGTGAATCTTCGGGAGCGCAGCAGTTCTTC.

The J gene is TRBJ2-3, the V gene TRBV5-1, with D unclear. V was cut by 0 bases and J by 1 base, with 9 bases left in between. CDR1 is SGHRS, CDR2 YFSETQ, per germline. The CDR3 is made up of 15 amino acids. DNA of the CDR3: TGCGCCAGCAGCTTGGGGGCAGGAGGCACAGATACGCAGTATTTT. It codes for CASSLGAGGTDTQYF.

This clonotype was seen more than once but under ten times. The chain couples TRBV5-1 to TRBJ2-1; a weak D match, TRBD1 (5 bases). The CDR3 has 16 residues. The V and J ends lost 4 bases and 0 bases respectively, with 14 bases between them. Germline CDR1 and CDR2: SGHRS and YFSETQ. CDR3 DNA: TGCGCCAGCAGCCCAGGACATATCGTCTCCTACAATGAGCAGTTCTTC. It is translated as CASSPGHIVSYNEQFF. Variable domain in full (rest from reference TRBV5-1 and TRBJ2-1): KAGVTQTPRYLIKTRGQQVTLSCSPISGHRSVSWYQQTPGQGLQFLFEYFSETQRNKGNFPGRFSGRQFSNSRSEMNVSTLELGDSALYLCASSPGHIVSYNEQFFGPGTRLTVL.

The V and J genes are TRBV4-3 and TRBJ1-1, with D hard to call. CDR3 length: 14 amino acids. The V end lost 8 bases, the J end lost 0 bases, and 13 bases lay between the germline ends. Germline V gene lookup returns CDR1 LGHNA and CDR2 YSLEER. Here the CDR3 reads CASGGIGMNTEAFF. CDR3 nucleotide sequence: TGCGCCAGCGGAGGGATAGGCATGAACACTGAAGCTTTCTTT.

This clonotype was detected once. This could be a read error, since a much larger clone is one nucleotide away. The CDR3 does not close with the conserved phenylalanine or tryptophan, likely indicating a read error. The chain joins TRBV12-3 or TRBV12-4 to TRBJ2-5; D might be TRBD2 (6 bases). Trimming pared 5 bases from V and 1 base from J, leaving 14 bases between. This CDR3 comprises 15 residues. CDR3 loop: CASSLIAESQETQYL. The CDR3 DNA sequence: TGTGCCAGCAGTCTAATAGCGGAAAGCCAAGAGACCCAGTACCTC.

The V gene is TRBV29-1, the J gene TRBJ2-7, with TRBD2 matching 11 bases. The germline V gene encodes CDR1 SQVTM and CDR2 ANQGSEA. This CDR3 is built from 15 residues. V gave up 1 base and J gave up 1 base; unmatched junction bases: 3. This CDR3 reads CSVEGGTSGSYEQYF. In DNA form, the CDR3 reads TGCAGCGTTGAAGGAGGGACTAGCGGTTCCTACGAGCAGTACTTC.

This clonotype was detected ten times or more. The V call is TRBV7-9, the J call TRBJ2-3, with 9 bases lining up with TRBD1. CDR1 is SEHNR, CDR2 FQNEAQ, per germline (reference sequence). The CDR3 is 14 amino acids. Trimming removed 7 bases from V and 2 bases from J; junction bases left unmatched: 4. CDR3 protein: CASMGQGFTDTQYF. As DNA, the CDR3 is TGTGCCAGCATGGGACAGGGATTCACAGATACGCAGTATTTT.

The table lists this clonotype with many counts. The chain is built from TRBV20-1 and TRBJ1-1; tentative D call: TRBD1 (6 bases). This CDR3 has 14 residues. V was cut by 6 bases and J by 4 bases, with 18 bases left in between. CDR1 DFQATT and CDR2 SNEGSKA come from the germline V gene (reference sequence). As DNA, the CDR3 is TGCAGTGCCAAGCGGGGGCGCCGGCGCACTGAAGCTTTCTTT. This gives the protein CSAKRGRRRTEAFF.

This clonotype was observed many times. The chain has TRBV20-1 and TRBJ2-3; D is uncertain. V was cut by 5 bases and J by 0 bases, with 3 bases left in between. From germline, CDR1 is DFQATT and CDR2 SNEGSKA (reference sequence). This CDR3 region has 11 residues. The CDR3 protein is CSADSTDTQYF. DNA for the CDR3: TGCAGTGCTGATAGCACAGATACGCAGTATTTT.

This clonotype was observed a few times. The V gene is TRBV28, the J gene TRBJ1-2; no definite D call. This CDR3 is 14 amino acids long. The germline V gene has CDR1 MDHEN and CDR2 SYDVKM. V lost 3 bases and J 4 bases, leaving 12 bases between the germline ends. CDR3 region: CASSLNPTRYGYTF. CDR3 nucleotides: TGTGCCAGCAGTTTGAACCCCACCCGCTATGGCTACACCTTC.

Note on this clonotype: This may be a read error, as it is one base from a much larger clone. V is TRBV6-5 and J is TRBJ2-7; 8 bases are a match to TRBD2. V dropped 7 bases and J dropped 2; count of bases not matched to a gene: 7. Germline V gene lookup returns CDR1 MNHEY and CDR2 SVGAGI. The CDR3 runs 14 residues. The chain's CDR3 is CASIRLARTYEQYF. The CDR3 nucleotides read TGTGCCAGCATTAGACTAGCGAGAACCTACGAGCAGTACTTC.

The table lists this clonotype with a few counts. The rearrangement joins TRBV7-2 to TRBJ2-3; 8 nucleotides align to TRBD1. CDR3 length equals 16 residues. Germline CDR1 and CDR2: SGHTA and FQGNSA. The junction had 7 bases not matched to a gene; V was cut back by 1 base and J by 4 bases. The CDR3 sequence is CASSLGTGFVSDTQYF. The CDR3, as DNA: TGTGCCAGCAGCTTAGGGACAGGGTTTGTTTCAGATACGCAGTATTTT.

This clonotype came up once. This rearrangement joins TRBV10-3 to TRBJ1-5; no clear D. This CDR3 comprises 12 residues. CDR1 is ENHRY and CDR2 is SYGVKD in the germline V gene. Trimming cost V 1 base and J 5 bases, with 3 bases left between them. For the CDR3, the DNA is TGTGCCATCAGTGAGTTCCATCAGCCCCAGCATTTT. Translation gives CAISEFHQPQHF.

In this sample, this clonotype turned up many times. V gene TRBV11-2 combines with J gene TRBJ1-2; D is undetermined. The germline V gene has CDR1 SGHAT and CDR2 FQNNGV. The CDR3 has 13 amino acids. V was trimmed by 5 bases and J by 5 bases, leaving 12 bases between them. The chain's CDR3 is CASSPQSWYGYTF. In nucleotides, the CDR3 is TGTGCCAGCAGCCCCCAGAGCTGGTATGGCTACACCTTC.